This T cell receptor beta chain was captured in a study of blood T cell repertoires in COVID-19 (TCRdb year 2020). General notes on the study: Collaborator samples came from the United States, Italy and Spain and covered acute and convalescent phases of COVID-19. The material from the prospective study consisted of cDNA or gDNA derived from T cells, B-cell-depleted T cells, or PBMCs. A de-identified subject ID, COVID-19 status, age in years and sex were almost always included in the sample metadata. Where HLA class I and class II types were available, the types were taken from metadata supplied by the sample provider, not from assay-based typing. The repertoires were made available in a free public database intended to serve as a resource for research on the immune response to SARS-CoV-2. Deeply sampled blood TCRbeta repertoires from subjects exposed to, actively infected with, or recovered from COVID-19 were included in the dataset. Samples came from the ongoing ImmuneRACE study (first 160 participants) plus 1,254 subjects from 6 global collaborators.

TCRbeta CDR3 regions were amplified from genomic DNA using the immunoSEQ Assay, a bias-controlled multiplex PCR. Processing in the source paper ran as follows. Within the assay, amplification of reference gene primers was used to estimate how many nucleated cells each sample contained. To quantify the absolute abundance of each unique TCRbeta CDR3 rearrangement, sequence reads were collapsed and filtered. Productive Simpson clonality was computed per sample as the square root of Simpson's diversity index over productive rearrangements. The immuneACCESS repertoire file appears here via TCRdb, limited to in-frame rearrangements. These files lack a portion of the clones; in checked studies, under half of the deficit traces to unresolved V genes, and the cause of the others is not known. V, J and clone size were drawn from that table, and D and trimming were deduced from the DNA. Within this sample are around 220,000 clones, with 85% to 90% of them counted one time only. The leading ten clones occupy roughly 4.2% of the sample.

Whole blood was collected in K2EDTA tubes by collaborating institutions according to the institutions' own protocols. Collaborator samples were shipped for TCRbeta analysis as frozen whole blood, isolated PBMCs, or DNA extracted from either sample type. The paper's findings and limits, for the study overall: How much clinical and demographic metadata was included differed by source and by participant, and the metadata was provided uncurated.

Concerning this clone itself: Its cognate antigen has yet to be identified. The record has no base qualities; no much larger clone is one base away.

From the germline V gene, CDR1 is SGHRS and CDR2 is YFSETQ. The CDR3 runs 17 amino acids, cysteine and phenylalanine included. The entry retains the CDR3 DNA only, 51 bases that are in frame from base 1. V drops 4 bases and J drops 0 bases, leaving 16 bases in between. This TCR was sampled from a man aged 45-65 years with acute or convalescent COVID-19. The rearrangement joined TRBV5-1 to TRBJ2-2, and perhaps TRBD1 as D gene, on 6 matching bases. The sequencing sample was made of peripheral blood. The CDR3 has the sequence CASSDRRGLANTGELFF. The DNA sequence is TGCGCCAGCAGCGACCGTAGGGGGTTAGCGAACACCGGGGAGCTGTTTTTT. Where the CDR3 stops, the reference TRBV5-1 and TRBJ2-2 genes take over; the full variable domain is KAGVTQTPRYLIKTRGQQVTLSCSPISGHRSVSWYQQTPGQGLQFLFEYFSETQRNKGNFPGRFSGRQFSNSRSEMNVSTLELGDSALYLCASSDRRGLANTGELFFGEGSRLTVL.